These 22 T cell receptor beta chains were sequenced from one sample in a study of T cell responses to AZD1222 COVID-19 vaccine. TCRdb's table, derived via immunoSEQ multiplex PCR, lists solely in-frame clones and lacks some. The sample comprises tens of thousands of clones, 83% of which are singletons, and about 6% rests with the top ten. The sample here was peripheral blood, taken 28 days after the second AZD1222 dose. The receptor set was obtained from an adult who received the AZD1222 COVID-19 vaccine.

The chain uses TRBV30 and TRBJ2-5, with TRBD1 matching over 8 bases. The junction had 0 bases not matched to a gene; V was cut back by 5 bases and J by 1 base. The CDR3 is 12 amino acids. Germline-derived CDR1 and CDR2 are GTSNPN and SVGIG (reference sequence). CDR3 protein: CAWQGAQETQYF. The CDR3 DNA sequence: TGTGCCTGGCAGGGGGCCCAAGAGACCCAGTACTTC.

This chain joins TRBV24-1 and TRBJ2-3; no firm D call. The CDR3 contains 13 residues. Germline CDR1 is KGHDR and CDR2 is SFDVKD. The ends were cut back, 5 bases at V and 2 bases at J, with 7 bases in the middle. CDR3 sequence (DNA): TGTGCCACCAGTGCCAGTTACACAGATACGCAGTATTTT. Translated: CATSASYTDTQYF.

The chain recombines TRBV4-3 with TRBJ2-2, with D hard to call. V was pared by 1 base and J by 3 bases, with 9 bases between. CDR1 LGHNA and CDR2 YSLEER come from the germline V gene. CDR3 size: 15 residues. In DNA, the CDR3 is TGCGCCAGCAGCCAAGCACAGCCGTACACCGGGGAGCTGTTTTTT. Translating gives CASSQAQPYTGELFF.

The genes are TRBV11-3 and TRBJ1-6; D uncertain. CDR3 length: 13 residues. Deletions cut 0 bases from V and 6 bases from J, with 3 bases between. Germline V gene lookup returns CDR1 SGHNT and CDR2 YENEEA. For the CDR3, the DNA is TGTGCCAGCAGCTTAGAAATTAATTCACCCCTCCACTTT. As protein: CASSLEINSPLHF.

In nucleotides, the CDR3 is TGTGCCAGCTCACTTATCGCCGGGAGGAACACCGGGGAGCTGTTTTTT. Its protein product is CASSLIAGRNTGELFF. The gene calls are TRBV18 and TRBJ2-2; D might be TRBD2 (6 bases). The germline V gene encodes CDR1 KGHSH and CDR2 LQKENI. CDR3 length: 16 amino acids. Trimming cost V 4 bases and J 1 base, with 13 bases left between them.

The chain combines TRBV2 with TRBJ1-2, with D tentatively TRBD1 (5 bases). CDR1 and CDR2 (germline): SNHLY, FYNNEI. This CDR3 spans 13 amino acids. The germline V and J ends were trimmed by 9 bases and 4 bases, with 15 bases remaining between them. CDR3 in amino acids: CASQGRQSYGYTF. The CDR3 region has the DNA TGTGCCAGTCAGGGCCGCCAAAGCTATGGCTACACCTTC.

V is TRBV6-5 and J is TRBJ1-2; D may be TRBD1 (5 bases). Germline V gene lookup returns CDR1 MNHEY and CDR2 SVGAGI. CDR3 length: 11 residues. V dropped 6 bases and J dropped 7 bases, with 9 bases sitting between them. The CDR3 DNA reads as TGTGCCAGCAGCAAGGGGCTTGGCTACACCTTC. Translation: CASSKGLGYTF.

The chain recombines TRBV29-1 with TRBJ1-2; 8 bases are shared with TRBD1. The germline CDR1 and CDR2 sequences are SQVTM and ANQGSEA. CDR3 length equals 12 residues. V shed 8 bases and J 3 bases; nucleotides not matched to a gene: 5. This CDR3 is CSSTQGDYGYTF. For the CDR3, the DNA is TGCAGCTCGACACAGGGGGACTATGGCTACACCTTC.

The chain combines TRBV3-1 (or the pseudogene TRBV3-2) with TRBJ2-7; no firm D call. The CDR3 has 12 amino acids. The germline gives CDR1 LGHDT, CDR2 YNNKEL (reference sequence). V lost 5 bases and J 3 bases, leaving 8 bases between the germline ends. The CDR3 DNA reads TGTGCCAGCAGCACCGACCTCTACGAGCAGTACTTC. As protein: CASSTDLYEQYF.

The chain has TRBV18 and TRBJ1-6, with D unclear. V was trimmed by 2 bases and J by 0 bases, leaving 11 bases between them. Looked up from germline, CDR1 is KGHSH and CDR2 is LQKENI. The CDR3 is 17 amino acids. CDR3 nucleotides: TGTGCCAGCTCACCAAGCGACGGGAGCTCCTATAATTCACCCCTCCACTTT. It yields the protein CASSPSDGSSYNSPLHF. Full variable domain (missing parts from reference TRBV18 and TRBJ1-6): NAGVMQNPRHLVRRRGQEARLRCSPMKGHSHVYWYRQLPEEGLKFMVYLQKENIIDESGMPKERFSAEFPKEGPSILRIQQVVRGDSAAYFCASSPSDGSSYNSPLHFGNGTRLTVT.

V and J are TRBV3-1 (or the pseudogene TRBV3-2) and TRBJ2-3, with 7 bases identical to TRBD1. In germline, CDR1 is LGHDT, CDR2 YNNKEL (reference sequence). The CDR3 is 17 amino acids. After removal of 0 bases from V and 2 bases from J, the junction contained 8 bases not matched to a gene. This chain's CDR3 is CASSQEFGDSATDTQYF. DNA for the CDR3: TGTGCCAGCAGCCAAGAGTTTGGGGACAGTGCCACAGATACGCAGTATTTT.

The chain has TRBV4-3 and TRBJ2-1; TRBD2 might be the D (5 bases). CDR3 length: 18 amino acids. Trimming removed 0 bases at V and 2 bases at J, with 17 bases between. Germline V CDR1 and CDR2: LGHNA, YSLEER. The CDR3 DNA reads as TGCGCCAGCAGCCAAGATCGCACCCTCTTCGGGACCTACAATGAGCAGTTCTTC. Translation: CASSQDRTLFGTYNEQFF.

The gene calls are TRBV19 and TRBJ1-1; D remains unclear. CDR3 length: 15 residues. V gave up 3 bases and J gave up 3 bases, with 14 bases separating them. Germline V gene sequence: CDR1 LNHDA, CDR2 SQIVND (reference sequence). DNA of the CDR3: TGTGCCAGTAGTATCTTGGCACAGACGTACACTGAAGCTTTCTTT. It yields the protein CASSILAQTYTEAFF.

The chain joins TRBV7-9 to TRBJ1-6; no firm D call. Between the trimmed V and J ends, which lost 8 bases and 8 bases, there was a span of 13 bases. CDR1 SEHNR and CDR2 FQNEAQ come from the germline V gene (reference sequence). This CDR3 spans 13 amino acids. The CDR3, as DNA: TGTGCCAGCCGAATGAGTTTGGATTCACCCCTCCACTTT. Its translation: CASRMSLDSPLHF.

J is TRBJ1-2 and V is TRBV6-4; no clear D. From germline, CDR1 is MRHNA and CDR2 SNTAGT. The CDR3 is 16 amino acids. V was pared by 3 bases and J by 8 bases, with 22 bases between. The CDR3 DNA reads TGTGCCAGCAGTGAATGGTACGTCAGCGCCAGGAGGGGCTACACCTTC. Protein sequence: CASSEWYVSARRGYTF.

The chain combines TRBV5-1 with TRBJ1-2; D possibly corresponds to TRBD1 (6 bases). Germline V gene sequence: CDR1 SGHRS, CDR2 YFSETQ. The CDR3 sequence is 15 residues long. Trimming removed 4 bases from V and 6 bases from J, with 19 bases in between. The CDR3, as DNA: TGCGCCAGCAGCCCTCCCTCGACAGGCCCAGATGGCTACACCTTC. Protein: CASSPPSTGPDGYTF.

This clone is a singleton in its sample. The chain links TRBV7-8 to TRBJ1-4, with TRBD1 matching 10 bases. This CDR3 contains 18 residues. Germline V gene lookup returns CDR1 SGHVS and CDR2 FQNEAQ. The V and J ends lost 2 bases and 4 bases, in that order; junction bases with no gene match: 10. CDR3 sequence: CASSLKGDRGLDNEKLFF. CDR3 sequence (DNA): TGTGCCAGCAGCTTAAAGGGAGACAGGGGGCTGGATAATGAAAAACTGTTTTTT.

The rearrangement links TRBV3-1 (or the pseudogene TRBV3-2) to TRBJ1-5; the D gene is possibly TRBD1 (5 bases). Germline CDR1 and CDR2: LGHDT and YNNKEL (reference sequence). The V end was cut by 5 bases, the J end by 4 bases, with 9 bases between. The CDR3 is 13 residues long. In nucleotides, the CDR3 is TGTGCCAGCAGCGTCGGGGGAAATCAGCCCCAGCATTTT. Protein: CASSVGGNQPQHF.

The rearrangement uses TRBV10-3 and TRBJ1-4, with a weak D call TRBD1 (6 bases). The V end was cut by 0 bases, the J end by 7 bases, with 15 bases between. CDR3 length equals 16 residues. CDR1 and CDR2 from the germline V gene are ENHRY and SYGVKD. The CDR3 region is CAISESGGRGGEKLFF. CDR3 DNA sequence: TGTGCCATCAGTGAGTCTGGAGGCAGGGGAGGTGAAAAACTGTTTTTT.

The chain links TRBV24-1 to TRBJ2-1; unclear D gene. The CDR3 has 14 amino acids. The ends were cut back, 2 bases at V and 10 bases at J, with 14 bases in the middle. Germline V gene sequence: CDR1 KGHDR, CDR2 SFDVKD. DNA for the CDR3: TGTGCCACCAGTGATTCCCCCCTTGGTAACGAGCAGTTCTTC. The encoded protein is CATSDSPLGNEQFF.

The CDR3 sequence is CASSVREGRSPLHF. CDR3 nucleotides: TGTGCCAGCAGCGTTAGAGAAGGGCGTTCACCCCTCCACTTT. The rearrangement uses TRBV9 and TRBJ1-6, with D hard to call. V shed 2 bases and J shed 9 bases, with 12 bases lying between them. Germline V CDR1 and CDR2: SGDLS, YYNGEE. The CDR3 consists of 14 residues. The full variable domain, completed using reference TRBV9 and TRBJ1-6, is DSGVTQTPKHLITATGQRVTLRCSPRSGDLSVYWYQQSLDQGLQFLIQYYNGEERAKGNILERFSAQQFPDLHSELNLSSLELGDSALYFCASSVREGRSPLHFGNGTRLTVT.

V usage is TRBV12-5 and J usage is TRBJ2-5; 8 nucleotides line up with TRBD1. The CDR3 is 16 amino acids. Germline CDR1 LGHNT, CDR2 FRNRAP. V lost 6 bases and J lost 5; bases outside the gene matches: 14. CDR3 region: CASGLKWTGRSETQYF. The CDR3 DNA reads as TGTGCTAGTGGACTCAAATGGACAGGGAGGTCGGAGACCCAGTACTTC.